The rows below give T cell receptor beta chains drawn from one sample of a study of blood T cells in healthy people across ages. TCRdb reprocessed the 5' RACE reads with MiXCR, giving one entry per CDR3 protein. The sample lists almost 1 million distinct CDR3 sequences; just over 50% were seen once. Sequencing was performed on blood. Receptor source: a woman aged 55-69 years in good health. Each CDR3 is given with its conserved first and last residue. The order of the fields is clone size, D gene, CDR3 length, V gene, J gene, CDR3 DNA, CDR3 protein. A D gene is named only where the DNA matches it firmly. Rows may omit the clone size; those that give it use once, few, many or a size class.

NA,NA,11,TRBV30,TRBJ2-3,TGTGCCTGGAGTGTGCCAGATACGCAGTATTTT,CAWSVPDTQYF
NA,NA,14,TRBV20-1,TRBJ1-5,TGCAGTGCTGGAGACACAGGGCTGGGTCAGCCCCAGCATTTT,CSAGDTGLGQPQHF
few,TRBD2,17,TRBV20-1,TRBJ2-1,TGCAGTGCTAGAGGGGCTAGCGGGGCAAGGATTGACAATGAGCAGTTCTTC,CSARGASGARIDNEQFF
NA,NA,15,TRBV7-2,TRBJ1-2,TGTGCCAGCAGCCAAAGGCGGACTCCAAATTTGGCCTACACCTTC,CASSQRRTPNLAYTF
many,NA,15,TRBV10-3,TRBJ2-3,TGTGCCATCAGTCCCGGGGAGTGGCGGACAGATACGCAGTATTTT,CAISPGEWRTDTQYF
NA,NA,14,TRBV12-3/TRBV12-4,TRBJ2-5,TGTGCCAGCAGGATTAGGGGGATCCAAGAGACCCAGTACTTC,CASRIRGIQETQYF
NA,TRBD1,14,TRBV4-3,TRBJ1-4,TGCGCCAGCAGGCCAGGGGGCGATAATGAAAAACTGTTTTTT,CASRPGGDNEKLFF
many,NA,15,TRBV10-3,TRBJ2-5,TGTGCCATCAGTGAGGGAGTCGAGGGTCGAGAGACCCAGTACTTC,CAISEGVEGRETQYF
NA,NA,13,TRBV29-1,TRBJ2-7,TGCAGCGTTTTACAGGGTGGTTCGTACGAGCAGTACTTC,CSVLQGGSYEQYF
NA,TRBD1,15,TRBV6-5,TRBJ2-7,TGTGCCAGCAGTTGGATTGGGACAGAAACCTACGAGCAGTACTTC,CASSWIGTETYEQYF
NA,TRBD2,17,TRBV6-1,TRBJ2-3,TGTGCCAGCAGGGATTGGACTAGCGGGAGGGCAACAGATACGCAGTATTTT,CASRDWTSGRATDTQYF
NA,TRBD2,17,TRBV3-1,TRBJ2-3,TGTGCCAGCAGCCACCCCGTTGGGGGGGAATTCACAGATACGCAGTATTTT,CASSHPVGGEFTDTQYF
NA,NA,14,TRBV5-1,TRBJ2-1,TGCGCCAGCAGCTTAATGGGTCAGACCGATGAGCAGTTCTTC,CASSLMGQTDEQFF
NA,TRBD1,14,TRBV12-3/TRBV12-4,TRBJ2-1,TGTGCCAGCAGTTTAGTGCCTCAGGGGGATGAGCAGTTCTTC,CASSLVPQGDEQFF
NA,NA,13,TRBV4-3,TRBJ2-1,TGCGCCAGCAGCCAAGTGACCCCGGTCGAGCAGTTCTTC,CASSQVTPVEQFF
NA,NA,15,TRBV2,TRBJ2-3,TGTGCCAGCAGCCAGCGGAGGGTTGGCACAGATACGCAGTATTTT,CASSQRRVGTDTQYF
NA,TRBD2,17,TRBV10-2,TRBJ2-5,TGCGCCAGCACCCGGACTAGCGGGAGATACAAACAAGAGACCCAGTACTTC,CASTRTSGRYKQETQYF
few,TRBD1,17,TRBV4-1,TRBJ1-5,TGCGCCAGCAGCAGCGGACAGGGGAAGGAAGGCAATCAGCCCCAGCATTTT,CASSSGQGKEGNQPQHF
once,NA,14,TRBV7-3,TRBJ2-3,TGTGCCAGCAGCAAAGCGGGTCCTCCAGATACGCAGTATTTT,CASSKAGPPDTQYF
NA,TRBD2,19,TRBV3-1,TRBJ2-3,TGTGCCAGCAGCCAAGATCAGTATAGTAGGACTAGCGGCACAGATACGCAGTATTTT,CASSQDQYSRTSGTDTQYF
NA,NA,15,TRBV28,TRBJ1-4,TGTGCCAGCAGGCCCCCGGCAGGGCTTCGAGAAAAACTGTTTTTT,CASRPPAGLREKLFF
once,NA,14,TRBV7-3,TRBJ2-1,TGTGCCAGCAGCTCGGGGTCGTTGAACCATGAGCAGTTCTTC,CASSSGSLNHEQFF
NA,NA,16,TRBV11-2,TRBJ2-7,TGTGCCAGCAGCTTAGTGACGGGGATATCGGCTTACGAGCAGTACTTC,CASSLVTGISAYEQYF
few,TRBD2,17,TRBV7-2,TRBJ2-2,TGTGCCAGCAGCTTACAGGGACTAGCGGGGAACACCGGGGAGCTGTTTTTT,CASSLQGLAGNTGELFF
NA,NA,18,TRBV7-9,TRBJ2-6,TGTGCCAGCAGCGACTCTTCTGGGGGCTTCTTTGGGGCCAACGTCCTGACTTTC,CASSDSSGGFFGANVLTF
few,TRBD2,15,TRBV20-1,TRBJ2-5,TGCAGTGCGTCCTACCCCGGAACTAGCGAAGAGACCCAGTACTTC,CSASYPGTSEETQYF
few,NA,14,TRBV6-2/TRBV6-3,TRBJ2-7,TGTGCCAGCAGTGACGGGCAGGGCGGCTACGAGCAGTACTTC,CASSDGQGGYEQYF
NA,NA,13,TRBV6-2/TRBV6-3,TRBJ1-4,TGTGCCAGCAGGAAGAATTCGGGTGAAAAACTGTTTTTT,CASRKNSGEKLFF
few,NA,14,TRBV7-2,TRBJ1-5,TGTGCCAGCAGCGCGGGGCCCACTCGAGGGCCCCAGCATTTT,CASSAGPTRGPQHF
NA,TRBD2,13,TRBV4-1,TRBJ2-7,TGCGCCAGCTCGGCGGGGGGGGCCTACGAGCAGTACTTC,CASSAGGAYEQYF
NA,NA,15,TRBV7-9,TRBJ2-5,TGTGCCAGCAGCTTCCGGGGGAGCGCCCAAGAGACCCAGTACTTC,CASSFRGSAQETQYF
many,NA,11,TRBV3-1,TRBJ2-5,TGTGCCAGCAGCCAAAGCACGACCCAGTACTTC,CASSQSTTQYF
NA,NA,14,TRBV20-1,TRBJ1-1,TGCAGTGCTAGAGGCCTACCCAGAGGCACTGAAGCTTTCTTT,CSARGLPRGTEAFF
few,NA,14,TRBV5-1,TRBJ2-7,TGCGCCAGCAGCTGGACAGCCACGGGCTACGAGCAGTACTTC,CASSWTATGYEQYF
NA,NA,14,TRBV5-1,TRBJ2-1,TGCGCCAGCAGCTTTAGGGGGGTCTACAATGAGCAGTTCTTC,CASSFRGVYNEQFF
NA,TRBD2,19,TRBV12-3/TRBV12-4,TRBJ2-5,TGTGCCAGCAGTTTAGGCTATCGACGCGAGCGGGAGTTGCGAGAGACCCAGTACTTC,CASSLGYRRERELRETQYF
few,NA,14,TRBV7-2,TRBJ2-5,TGTGCCAGCAGCTTAGATGCAGGGGAGGAGACCCAGTACTTC,CASSLDAGEETQYF
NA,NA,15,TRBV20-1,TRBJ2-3,TGCAGTGTTTCTCCGGGAGCTGGGCTGACAGATACGCAGTATTTT,CSVSPGAGLTDTQYF
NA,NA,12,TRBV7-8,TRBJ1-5,TGTGCCAGCAGCTTACACAGTGGGCCCCAGCATTTT,CASSLHSGPQHF
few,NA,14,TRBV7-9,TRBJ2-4,TGTGCCAGCAGCTTACAGACTCGATCGAACATTCAGTACTTC,CASSLQTRSNIQYF
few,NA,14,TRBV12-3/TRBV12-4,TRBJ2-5,TGTGCCACCAAACTAGTAGCGGATCAAGAGACCCAGTACTTC,CATKLVADQETQYF